A single sample is the source of the 10 T cell receptor beta chains below, sequenced in a study of regulatory T cells in long-lasting Graves disease. Time point defined: newly diagnosed GD, antithyroid drugs for less than 3 months. The authors made the TCR library using RNA they extracted from PBMCs. Arm-PCR of CDR3 regions and iRepertoire HTBI primers were the basis on which TCR beta libraries were built. Via MiXCR, TCRdb re-called the multiplex PCR reads, giving one row per CDR3 protein. The sample holds 620,000 or so distinct CDR3 sequences, roughly 16% seen once. These sequences were also reported in another study, on T cells in Graves' hyperthyroidism and ophthalmopathy.

Material: peripheral blood mononuclear cells (PBMCs), obtained at new diagnosis, from a patient treated with antithyroid drugs. The receptor source for this set is a woman aged 30 to 39 with Graves disease.

This clonotype was found many times. The chain uses TRBV29-1 and TRBJ2-1, with a possible D match to TRBD2 (6 bases). V gave up 0 bases and J gave up 7 bases, with 19 bases separating them. CDR3 size: 16 residues. Germline values: CDR1 SQVTM, CDR2 ANQGSEA. CDR3 amino acids: CSVEDPRGGTWNEQFF. DNA for the CDR3: TGCAGCGTTGAAGACCCCCGGGGAGGTACGTGGAATGAGCAGTTCTTC.

V gene TRBV4-1 combines with J gene TRBJ1-4; 7 nucleotides match TRBD1. V lost 3 bases, J lost 4 bases, and 8 bases stayed unmatched. This CDR3 has 16 residues. The germline V gene encodes CDR1 MGHRA and CDR2 YSYEKL. The CDR3 DNA reads as TGCGCCAGCAGCCAGGCCTCCGGGACAGATAATGAAAAACTGTTTTTT. Translated: CASSQASGTDNEKLFF.

A note on this clonotype: This may arise from a read error, as a much more abundant clone is one base away. The chain recombines TRBV6-9 with TRBJ1-2, with 7 bases that match TRBD1. CDR1 is MNHGY and CDR2 is SVAAGI in the germline V gene. Losses at the gene ends were 4 bases for V and 6 bases for J; bases not matched to a gene: 8. The CDR3 has 14 residues. The CDR3 sequence is CASSLGPDRDGYTF. CDR3 sequence (DNA): TGTGCCAGCAGTTTAGGACCTGACAGGGATGGCTACACCTTC.

The rearrangement uses TRBV3-1 and TRBJ2-2; TRBD1 matches 12 bases. V lost 5 bases, J lost 6 bases, and 10 bases stayed unmatched. The CDR3 covers 17 residues. Germline V CDR1 and CDR2: LGHDT, YNNKEL (reference sequence). The CDR3 reads CASSSGTGGVWPGELFF. The DNA of the CDR3 is TGTGCCAGCAGCTCCGGGACAGGGGGCGTGTGGCCCGGGGAGCTGTTTTTT.

In this sample, this clonotype turned up many times. The chain couples TRBV12-3 or TRBV12-4 to TRBJ2-5, with a tentative D call TRBD2 (5 bases). The CDR3 sequence is 16 residues long. V was shortened by 6 bases and J by 5 bases, with 22 bases between the two germline ends. The CDR3 region has the DNA TGTGCCAGCAGCCCCTCCGGGGAAAGAACTCGGGAGACCCAGTACTTC. Its protein is CASSPSGERTRETQYF.

This clonotype came up many times. CDR3 DNA: TGTGCCAGCAGACCCCCCGGTGCTAACTATGGCTACACCTTC. It codes for CASRPPGANYGYTF. The chain joins TRBV28 to TRBJ1-2; unclear D gene. Trimming removed 6 bases from V and 0 bases from J, with 11 bases in between. Germline V gene data show CDR1 as MDHEN and CDR2 as SYDVKM. This CDR3 has 14 residues.

The rearrangement joins TRBV7-9 to TRBJ1-3; 11 bases agree with TRBD1. Losses at the gene ends were 5 bases for V and 4 bases for J; bases not matched to a gene: 7. The CDR3 sequence is 16 residues long. Germline values: CDR1 SEHNR, CDR2 FQNEAQ (reference sequence). For the CDR3, the DNA is TGTGCCAGCAGCCCCCGGACAGGGGGCACGGGAAACACCATATATTTT. It translates to CASSPRTGGTGNTIYF.

The chain combines TRBV30 with TRBJ1-1; no definite D call. The CDR3 sequence is 13 residues long. The germline V gene has CDR1 GTSNPN and CDR2 SVGIG (reference sequence). Trimming pared 4 bases from V and 6 bases from J, leaving 15 bases between. The DNA of the CDR3 is TGTGCCTGGATCCAACCCAATCGGGCTGAAGCTTTCTTT. It encodes CAWIQPNRAEAFF. Complete variable domain (other parts from reference TRBV30 and TRBJ1-1): SQTIHQWPATLVQPVGSPLSLECTVEGTSNPNLYWYRQAAGRGLQLLFYSVGIGQISSEVPQNLSASRPQDRQFILSSKKLLLSDSGFYLCAWIQPNRAEAFFGQGTRLTVV.

This clonotype occurred a few times. V gene TRBV30 combines with J gene TRBJ1-2; 7 bases align to TRBD1. V dropped 5 bases and J dropped 7; count of bases not matched to a gene: 10. The germline CDR1 and CDR2 sequences are GTSNPN and SVGIG (reference sequence). The CDR3 runs to 13 residues. This chain's CDR3 is CAWQPDRAFGYTF. The DNA for the CDR3 is TGTGCCTGGCAACCAGACAGGGCTTTTGGCTACACCTTC.

The chain combines TRBV6-2 or TRBV6-3 with TRBJ2-2; 11 bases map to TRBD2. The CDR3 has 17 residues. Germline V gene sequence: CDR1 MNHEY, CDR2 SVGEGT. V lost 8 bases to trimming and J lost 3 bases; unmatched junction nucleotides: 11. The CDR3 DNA follows: TGTGCCAGCCGCCAAGCTCCGGGACTAGCGGACACCGGGGAGCTGTTTTTT. Translated: CASRQAPGLADTGELFF.